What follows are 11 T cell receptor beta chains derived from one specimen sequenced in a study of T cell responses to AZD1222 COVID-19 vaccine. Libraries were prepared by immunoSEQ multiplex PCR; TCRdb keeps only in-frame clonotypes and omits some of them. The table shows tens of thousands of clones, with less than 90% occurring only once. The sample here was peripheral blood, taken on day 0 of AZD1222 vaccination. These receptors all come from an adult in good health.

CDR3 in amino acids: CAWSPGQGSGANVLTF. CDR3 in DNA: TGTGCCTGGAGTCCGGGACAGGGCTCTGGGGCCAACGTCCTGACTTTC. V and J are TRBV30 and TRBJ2-6, with 9 bases aligning to TRBD1. CDR1 is GTSNPN, CDR2 SVGIG, per germline (reference sequence). The CDR3 length is 16 residues. With V trimmed by 2 bases and J by 0 bases, 2 bases remained unmatched.

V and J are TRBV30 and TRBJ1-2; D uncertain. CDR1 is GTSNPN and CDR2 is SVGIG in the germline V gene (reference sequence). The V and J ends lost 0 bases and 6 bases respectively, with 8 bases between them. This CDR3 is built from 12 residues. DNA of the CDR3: TGTGCCTGGAGTGTTACCCAGAATGGCTACACCTTC. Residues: CAWSVTQNGYTF.

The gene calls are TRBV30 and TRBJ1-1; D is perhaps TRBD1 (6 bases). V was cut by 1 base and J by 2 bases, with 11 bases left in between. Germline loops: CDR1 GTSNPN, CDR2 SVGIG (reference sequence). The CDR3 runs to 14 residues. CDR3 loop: CAWSDRVANTEAFF. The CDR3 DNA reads TGTGCCTGGAGTGACAGGGTCGCCAACACTGAAGCTTTCTTT.

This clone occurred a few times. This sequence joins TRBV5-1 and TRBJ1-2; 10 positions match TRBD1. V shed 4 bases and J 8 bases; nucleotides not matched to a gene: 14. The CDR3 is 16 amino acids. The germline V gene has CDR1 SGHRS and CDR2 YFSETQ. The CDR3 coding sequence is TGCGCCAGCAGCCAGACCACCCCGGGACAGGGGACCGGCTACACCTTC. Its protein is CASSQTTPGQGTGYTF. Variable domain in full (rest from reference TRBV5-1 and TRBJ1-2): KAGVTQTPRYLIKTRGQQVTLSCSPISGHRSVSWYQQTPGQGLQFLFEYFSETQRNKGNFPGRFSGRQFSNSRSEMNVSTLELGDSALYLCASSQTTPGQGTGYTFGSGTRLTVV.

The CDR3 DNA sequence: TGTGCCAGCAGCTCGCCGGGACTAGCGGGGGGAAGCTCCTACAATGAGCAGTTCTTC. Residues: CASSSPGLAGGSSYNEQFF. The chain has TRBV7-2 and TRBJ2-1, with 15 bases lining up with TRBD2. V shed 4 bases, J shed 0 bases, and the junction held 7 bases outside the gene matches. The germline gives CDR1 SGHTA, CDR2 FQGNSA. The CDR3 has 19 amino acids.

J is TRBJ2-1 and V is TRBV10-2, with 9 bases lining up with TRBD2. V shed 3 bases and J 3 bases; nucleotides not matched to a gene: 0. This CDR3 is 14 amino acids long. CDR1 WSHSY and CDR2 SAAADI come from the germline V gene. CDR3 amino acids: CASSELAGYNEQFF. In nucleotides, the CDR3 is TGCGCCAGCAGTGAACTAGCGGGCTACAATGAGCAGTTCTTC.

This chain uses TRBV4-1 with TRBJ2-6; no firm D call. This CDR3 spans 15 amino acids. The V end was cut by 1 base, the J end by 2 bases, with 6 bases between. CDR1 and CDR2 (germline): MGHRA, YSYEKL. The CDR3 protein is CASSQVAAGANVLTF. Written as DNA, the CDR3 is TGCGCCAGCAGCCAAGTAGCTGCTGGGGCCAACGTCCTGACTTTC.

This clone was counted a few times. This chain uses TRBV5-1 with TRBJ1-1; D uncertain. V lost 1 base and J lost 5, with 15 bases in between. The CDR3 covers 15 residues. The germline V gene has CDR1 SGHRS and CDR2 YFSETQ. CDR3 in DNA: TGCGCCAGCAGCTTGTCGGGCGGCCGCGAAACTGAAGCTTTCTTT. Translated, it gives CASSLSGGRETEAFF.

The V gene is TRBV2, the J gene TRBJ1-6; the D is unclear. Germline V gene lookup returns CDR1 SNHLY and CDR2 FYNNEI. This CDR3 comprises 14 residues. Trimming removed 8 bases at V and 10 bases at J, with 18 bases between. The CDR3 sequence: CASWSDVRGSPLHF. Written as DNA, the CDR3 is TGTGCCAGCTGGTCGGACGTAAGAGGCTCACCCCTCCACTTT.

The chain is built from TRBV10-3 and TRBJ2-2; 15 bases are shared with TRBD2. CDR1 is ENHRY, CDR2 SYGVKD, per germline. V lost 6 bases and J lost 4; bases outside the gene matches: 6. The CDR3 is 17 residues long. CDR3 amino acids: CAISVGTSGGTTGELFF. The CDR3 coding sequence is TGTGCCATCAGCGTCGGGACTAGCGGGGGGACCACCGGGGAGCTGTTTTTT.

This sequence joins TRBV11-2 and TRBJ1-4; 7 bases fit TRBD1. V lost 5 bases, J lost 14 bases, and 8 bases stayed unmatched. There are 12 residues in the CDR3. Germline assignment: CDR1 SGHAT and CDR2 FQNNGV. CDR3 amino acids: CASSRTGEGLFF. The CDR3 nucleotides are TGTGCCAGCAGCCGTACAGGGGAGGGCCTGTTTTTT.